A single sample is the source of the 19 T cell receptor beta chains below, sequenced in a study of blood T cell repertoires in COVID-19. Measured with immunoSEQ multiplex PCR; TCRdb has only the in-frame clones, and not every one. Of about 160,000 clones listed, about nine tenths are singletons. Source material: peripheral blood. These receptors all stem from a woman aged 60 to 75 with active or convalescent COVID-19.

The chain combines TRBV7-2 with TRBJ2-2; D perhaps matches TRBD1 (5 bases). V was shortened by 5 bases and J by 1 base, with 20 bases between the two germline ends. This CDR3 is built from 18 residues. The V gene's germline CDR1 is SGHTA and CDR2 FQGNSA. The CDR3 loop reads CASSTRAGSKLNTGELFF. Written as DNA, the CDR3 is TGTGCCAGCAGCACCCGAGCAGGGTCCAAACTGAACACCGGGGAGCTGTTTTTT.

The chain combines TRBV18 with TRBJ2-1; 9 positions match TRBD1. CDR1 is KGHSH and CDR2 is LQKENI in the germline V gene. V dropped 4 bases and J dropped 8; count of bases not matched to a gene: 9. The CDR3 sequence is 15 residues long. CDR3 sequence reads: CASSHPGQGVYEQFF. As DNA, the CDR3 is TGTGCCAGCTCACATCCGGGACAGGGTGTCTATGAGCAGTTCTTC. Full variable domain (outside the CDR3, taken from reference TRBV18 and TRBJ2-1): NAGVMQNPRHLVRRRGQEARLRCSPMKGHSHVYWYRQLPEEGLKFMVYLQKENIIDESGMPKERFSAEFPKEGPSILRIQQVVRGDSAAYFCASSHPGQGVYEQFFGPGTRLTVL.

With respect to this clone: Sequence at one end of the junction differs from germline and may be a read error. The J gene is TRBJ2-7, the V gene TRBV7-7; D may be TRBD2 (5 bases). CDR1 and CDR2 from the germline V gene are SSHAT and FNYEAQ (reference sequence). The CDR3 is 14 amino acids. CDR3 sequence reads: CASSLEDRGYEQYF. DNA of the CDR3: TGTGCTAGCAGCTTAGAGGATCGGGGCTACGAGCAGTACTTC.

This clone is a singleton in its sample. The chain recombines TRBV7-2 with TRBJ1-4; 10 nucleotides match TRBD1. CDR3 length: 15 residues. The J segment lost 8 bases and the V segment lost 3 bases, leaving 6 bases of the junction unmatched. The germline V gene has CDR1 SGHTA and CDR2 FQGNSA. The CDR3 loop reads CASSFDRGRNEKLFF. CDR3 nucleotide sequence: TGTGCCAGCAGCTTCGACAGGGGGCGTAACGAAAAACTGTTTTTT.

The rearrangement links TRBV4-1 to TRBJ1-3; unclear D gene. The germline gives CDR1 MGHRA, CDR2 YSYEKL. V lost 0 bases to trimming and J lost 1 base, with 10 bases between them. This CDR3 spans 16 amino acids. The CDR3 loop reads CASSQDATTSGNTIYF. In DNA, the CDR3 is TGCGCCAGCAGCCAAGACGCGACAACGTCTGGAAACACCATATATTTT.

This sequence joins TRBV11-2 and TRBJ2-1; 10 bases match TRBD2. Germline-derived CDR1 and CDR2 are SGHAT and FQNNGV. The CDR3 contains 16 residues. Trimming cost V 1 base and J 5 bases; bases outside gene matches: 5. This CDR3 reads CASSLGPSGGHNEQFF. In DNA, the CDR3 is TGTGCCAGCAGCTTAGGGCCTAGCGGGGGCCACAATGAGCAGTTCTTC.

The CDR3 sequence: CSASTGTGGYTIYF. DNA of the CDR3: TGCAGTGCTAGTACCGGGACAGGGGGGTACACCATATATTTT. The rearrangement joins TRBV20-1 to TRBJ1-3; 11 bases align to TRBD1. The germline V gene encodes CDR1 DFQATT and CDR2 SNEGSKA (reference sequence). V gave up 3 bases and J gave up 8 bases; unmatched junction bases: 6. This CDR3 contains 14 residues.

On this clone: The same CDR3 arises from other DNA sequences in this sample as well. The chain is built from TRBV11-2 and TRBJ2-7; tentative D call: TRBD1 (6 bases). V was trimmed by 4 bases and J by 4 bases, leaving 8 bases between them. The V gene's germline CDR1 is SGHAT and CDR2 FQNNGV. The CDR3 covers 12 residues. CDR3 sequence reads: CASSSQGYEQYF. The CDR3 region has the DNA TGTGCCAGCAGCTCACAGGGTTACGAGCAGTACTTC.

The chain links TRBV18 to TRBJ1-5; no clear D. The V end was cut by 1 base, the J end by 0 bases, with 10 bases between. This CDR3 spans 16 amino acids. Germline V gives CDR1 KGHSH, CDR2 LQKENI. As DNA, the CDR3 is TGTGCCAGCTCACCACGAACAGTTAATAGCAATCAGCCCCAGCATTTT. Its protein is CASSPRTVNSNQPQHF.

The chain joins TRBV14 to TRBJ1-1; D is unclear. The ends were cut back, 3 bases at V and 11 bases at J, with 13 bases in the middle. Germline V gene sequence: CDR1 SGHDN, CDR2 FVKESK. CDR3 size: 12 residues. CDR3 protein: CASSQGQPYAFF. Written as DNA, the CDR3 is TGTGCCAGCAGCCAGGGCCAGCCTTATGCTTTCTTT. Filled out from reference TRBV14 and TRBJ1-1, the complete variable domain reads EAGVTQFPSHSVIEKGQTVTLRCDPISGHDNLYWYRRVMGKEIKFLLHFVKESKQDESGMPNNRFLAERTGGTYSTLKVQPAELEDSGVYFCASSQGQPYAFFGQGTRLTVV.

The chain recombines TRBV3-1 (or the pseudogene TRBV3-2) with TRBJ1-6; D is ambiguous. Germline CDR1 and CDR2: LGHDT and YNNKEL (reference sequence). The CDR3 loop spans 13 amino acids. The ends were cut back, 1 base at V and 7 bases at J, with 5 bases in the middle. The CDR3 DNA sequence: TGTGCCAGCAGCCAAGTCGAGAATTCACCCCTCCACTTT. This sequence encodes CASSQVENSPLHF.

This clone was detected only a few times. V gene TRBV10-3 combines with J gene TRBJ1-3; no firm D call. CDR1 ENHRY and CDR2 SYGVKD come from the germline V gene. V was shortened by 6 bases and J by 0 bases, with 12 bases between the two germline ends. The CDR3 is made up of 15 amino acids. Here the CDR3 reads CAISLAPSSGNTIYF. CDR3 coding DNA: TGTGCCATCAGCCTCGCCCCGAGCTCTGGAAACACCATATATTTT.

The V gene is TRBV11-2, the J gene TRBJ2-1; 8 bases match TRBD1. Trimming removed 5 bases from V and 2 bases from J; junction bases left unmatched: 5. The CDR3 runs to 15 residues. The germline gives CDR1 SGHAT, CDR2 FQNNGV. In nucleotides, the CDR3 is TGTGCCAGCAGCCCTGGGACAGGACCCTACAATGAGCAGTTCTTC. It codes for CASSPGTGPYNEQFF.

The CDR3 protein is CASTEGEDRGRFGGYTF. In DNA, the CDR3 is TGTGCCAGCACTGAGGGGGAGGACAGGGGGCGTTTCGGCGGCTACACCTTC. This chain joins TRBV13 and TRBJ1-2, with TRBD1 matching over 11 bases. The CDR3 sequence is 17 residues long. The junction had 18 bases not matched to a gene; V was cut back by 7 bases and J by 8 bases. Per the germline V gene, CDR1 is PRHDT and CDR2 is FYEKMQ (reference sequence).

The rearrangement uses TRBV7-8 and TRBJ2-1; D is possibly TRBD2 (6 bases). The CDR3 has 13 amino acids. V was pared by 8 bases and J by 5 bases, with 13 bases between. Germline lookup yields CDR1 SGHVS and CDR2 FQNEAQ. The CDR3 DNA reads TGTGCCAGCTCAACCGGGGGTAACAATGAGCAGTTCTTC. It translates to CASSTGGNNEQFF.

The V and J genes are TRBV29-1 and TRBJ1-3; a possible D gene is TRBD1 (5 bases). CDR1 and CDR2 (germline): SQVTM, ANQGSEA. Trimming shortened V by 6 bases and J by 3 bases, and 18 bases separated the two germline ends. CDR3 length equals 15 residues. CDR3 sequence: CSVDGRGTFGNTIYF. The CDR3 DNA reads TGCAGCGTGGACGGTCGAGGGACTTTTGGAAACACCATATATTTT.

The V gene is TRBV3-1 (or the pseudogene TRBV3-2), the J gene TRBJ2-5, with TRBD2 matching 12 bases. The CDR3 has 17 amino acids. The germline CDR1 and CDR2 sequences are LGHDT and YNNKEL (reference sequence). V dropped 1 base and J dropped 2; count of bases not matched to a gene: 5. In nucleotides, the CDR3 is TGTGCCAGCAGCCAAGCGGGGCTAGCGGGGGGGCAAGAGACCCAGTACTTC. Translated, it gives CASSQAGLAGGQETQYF.

The genes are TRBV6-1 and TRBJ1-4, with a possible D match to TRBD1 (5 bases). Trimming pared 3 bases from V and 10 bases from J, leaving 18 bases between. Germline V gives CDR1 MNHNS, CDR2 SASEGT. The CDR3 length is 15 residues. In DNA, the CDR3 is TGTGCCAGCAGTGAGCCGGGACGGGGGGGAGCAAAACTGTTTTTT. It specifies CASSEPGRGGAKLFF.

This chain uses TRBV11-2 with TRBJ1-2; 11 positions match TRBD1. V lost 5 bases to trimming and J lost 5 bases; unmatched junction nucleotides: 7. There are 15 residues in the CDR3. CDR1 is SGHAT and CDR2 is FQNNGV in the germline V gene. CDR3: CASSQGQGVGYGYTF. The CDR3, as DNA: TGTGCCAGCAGCCAGGGACAGGGGGTAGGGTATGGCTACACCTTC.